The 12 T cell receptor beta chains listed next were all sequenced from one sample in a study of OX40 agonist ivuxolimab in advanced cancers. Libraries were built with the immunoSEQ multiplex PCR assay. Entries here come from immuneACCESS through TCRdb and include only in-frame sequences with V and J called. Some clones fail to appear in such tables; in the studies checked, an unresolved V gene covers under half of the shortfall, and the cause of the remainder is unknown. Within this sample are 65,000 to 90,000 clones, with approximately 85% of them counted one time only. The top ten clonotypes cover about 0.57% of the sample. This specimen was CD4+ or CD8+ T cells sorted from blood, taken in a trial of the OX40 agonist ivuxolimab. The receptors come from an adult with an advanced solid tumor such as melanoma, head and neck, liver or kidney cancer.

The V and J genes are TRBV2 and TRBJ1-1, with TRBD1 identical over 7 bases. Looked up from germline, CDR1 is SNHLY and CDR2 is FYNNEI. Germline trimming cut 8 bases from V and 4 bases from J; bases unmatched to any gene: 10. This CDR3 has 14 residues. CDR3 region: CASVGGAGSTEAFF. CDR3 bases: TGTGCCAGCGTAGGGGGCGCGGGGAGCACTGAAGCTTTCTTT. Full variable domain (missing parts from reference TRBV2 and TRBJ1-1): EPEVTQTPSHQVTQMGQEVILRCVPISNHLYFYWYRQILGQKVEFLVSFYNNEISEKSEIFDDQFSVERPDGSNFTLKIRSTKLEDSAMYFCASVGGAGSTEAFFGQGTRLTVV.

The chain joins TRBV4-3 to TRBJ2-1; D call uncertain. Trimming shortened V by 5 bases and J by 9 bases, and 17 bases separated the two germline ends. The CDR3 length is 14 residues. CDR1 and CDR2 from the germline V gene are LGHNA and YSLEER. Here the CDR3 DNA reads TGCGCCAGCAGCTACCACCTCCTCTCACCTGAGCAGTTCTTC. This encodes CASSYHLLSPEQFF.

This CDR3 reads CASSRDGTDNQPQHF. DNA for the CDR3: TGTGCCAGCAGCCGGGACGGGACGGACAATCAGCCCCAGCATTTT. The V gene is TRBV5-6, the J gene TRBJ1-5, with TRBD1 as a possible D gene (5 bases). Deletions cut 4 bases from V and 3 bases from J, with 14 bases between. CDR1 and CDR2 from the germline V gene are SGHDT and YYEEEE. The CDR3 totals 15 residues.

The rearrangement links TRBV6-6 to TRBJ2-7, with 8 bases that match TRBD1. V lost 5 bases, J lost 3 bases, and 6 bases stayed unmatched. The CDR3 contains 14 residues. CDR1 and CDR2 from the germline V gene are MNHNY and SVGAGI (reference sequence). In nucleotides, the CDR3 is TGTGCCAGCAGTCCACAGGGGGTTCGCTACGAGCAGTACTTC. It is translated as CASSPQGVRYEQYF.

The J gene is TRBJ2-1, the V gene TRBV18; TRBD2 matches at 8 bases. After removal of 0 bases from V and 5 bases from J, the junction contained 6 bases not matched to a gene. The CDR3 consists of 16 residues. Germline CDR1 reads KGHSH; CDR2 reads LQKENI. CDR3: CASSPPLAGGHNEQFF. As DNA, the CDR3 is TGTGCCAGCTCACCACCTTTGGCGGGGGGCCACAATGAGCAGTTCTTC.

The rearrangement links TRBV21-1 to TRBJ1-5. TRBV21-1 is tagged as a pseudogene. This CDR3 is 15 amino acids long. This chain's CDR3 is CASSCVRANRGPQHF. The CDR3, as DNA: TGTGCCAGCAGCTGTGTAAGGGCGAACCGGGGGCCCCAGCATTTT.

The chain recombines TRBV7-2 with TRBJ2-1, with TRBD1 matching over 9 bases. Germline-derived CDR1 and CDR2 are SGHTA and FQGNSA. This CDR3 spans 14 amino acids. V lost 5 bases to trimming and J lost 7 bases; unmatched junction nucleotides: 6. The CDR3 DNA reads as TGTGCCAGCAGCAGGACAGGGGTAAAGAATGAGCAGTTCTTC. It translates to CASSRTGVKNEQFF.

The chain recombines TRBV6-5 with TRBJ1-2; the D gene is possibly TRBD1 (6 bases). This CDR3 comprises 15 residues. Germline CDR1 reads MNHEY; CDR2 reads SVGAGI. Between the trimmed V and J ends, which lost 4 bases and 6 bases, there was a span of 18 bases. The CDR3 sequence: CASSFSGQAGDGYTF. The CDR3 DNA is TGTGCCAGCAGTTTCTCGGGACAAGCCGGCGATGGCTACACCTTC.

The V and J genes are TRBV11-2 and TRBJ2-6; 7 bases match TRBD1. V trimming: 6 bases; J trimming: 0 bases; junction bases outside the gene matches: 8. Germline V gene data show CDR1 as SGHAT and CDR2 as FQNNGV. The CDR3 contains 17 residues. CDR3 residues: CASRQKGQASGANVLTF. In nucleotides, the CDR3 is TGTGCCAGCAGACAGAAAGGACAGGCCTCTGGGGCCAACGTCCTGACTTTC.

Only a few counts were recorded for this clone. V gene TRBV11-2 combines with J gene TRBJ1-6; D is unclear. V lost 0 bases and J 7 bases, leaving 4 bases between the germline ends. The CDR3 covers 13 residues. CDR1 is SGHAT and CDR2 is FQNNGV in the germline V gene. This CDR3 is CASSLERNSPLHF. The CDR3 DNA reads as TGTGCCAGCAGCTTAGAACGGAATTCACCCCTCCACTTT.

This chain joins TRBV10-3 and TRBJ1-4; the D gene is possibly TRBD1 (5 bases). The CDR3 has 15 residues. Trimming pared 6 bases from V and 0 bases from J, leaving 11 bases between. Germline CDR1 and CDR2: ENHRY and SYGVKD. The DNA for the CDR3 is TGTGCCATCAGAACAGGCAGAACAACTAATGAAAAACTGTTTTTT. Amino acids: CAIRTGRTTNEKLFF.

V and J are TRBV18 and TRBJ2-1; TRBD1 matches at 7 bases. This CDR3 is 14 amino acids long. V lost 6 bases and J lost 5; bases outside the gene matches: 7. Germline CDR1 reads KGHSH; CDR2 reads LQKENI. The CDR3: CASSQNTGDNEQFF. In nucleotides, the CDR3 is TGTGCCAGCTCTCAAAATACAGGGGACAATGAGCAGTTCTTC.